These 14 T cell receptor beta chains were sequenced from one sample in a study of OX40 agonist ivuxolimab in advanced cancers. Sequencing used immunoSEQ multiplex PCR; TCRdb keeps in-frame clones, though not all of them. The table has some 43,000 clones, roughly nine tenths seen once. The material was CD4+ or CD8+ T cells sorted from blood, obtained in a trial of the OX40 agonist ivuxolimab. These TCRs come from an adult with an advanced solid tumor such as melanoma, head and neck, liver or kidney cancer.

The rearrangement links TRBV11-3 to TRBJ1-1; the D is unclear. Germline CDR1 reads SGHNT; CDR2 reads YENEEA. The CDR3 runs to 17 residues. V gave up 3 bases and J gave up 1 base, with 18 bases separating them. CDR3 region: CASSFQRSWEGNTEAFF. CDR3 DNA sequence: TGTGCCAGCAGCTTTCAGCGGTCGTGGGAGGGGAACACTGAAGCTTTCTTT.

The rearrangement links TRBV5-1 to TRBJ1-3, with D possibly matching TRBD1 (6 bases). Looked up from germline, CDR1 is SGHRS and CDR2 is YFSETQ. V dropped 3 bases and J dropped 2 bases, with 6 bases sitting between them. The CDR3 runs 13 residues. The CDR3 region has the DNA TGCGCCAGCAGCTCAGGGGCTGGAAACACCATATATTTT. As protein: CASSSGAGNTIYF.

CDR3 in DNA: TGTGCCAGCAGCTTTCACGTGATGGAAAACACCATATATTTT. Amino acid sequence: CASSFHVMENTIYF. V is TRBV5-8 and J is TRBJ1-3; no reliable D call. The V gene's germline CDR1 is SGHTS and CDR2 YDEGEE. The length of the CDR3 is 14 residues. Between the trimmed V and J ends, which lost 2 bases and 6 bases, there was a span of 12 bases.

V usage is TRBV4-3 and J usage is TRBJ2-3, with TRBD2 matching over 8 bases. V shed 4 bases, J shed 1 base, and the junction held 4 bases outside the gene matches. CDR3 length: 15 residues. The germline gives CDR1 LGHNA, CDR2 YSLEER. CDR3: CASSPQTSGTDTQYF. The CDR3 region has the DNA TGCGCCAGCAGCCCCCAGACTAGCGGCACAGATACGCAGTATTTT.

The CDR3 protein is CASSSQGYGYTF. The CDR3 DNA follows: TGTGCCAGCAGTTCACAGGGCTATGGCTACACCTTC. This chain joins TRBV6-5 and TRBJ1-2, with a possible D match to TRBD1 (6 bases). V was trimmed by 4 bases and J by 4 bases, leaving 7 bases between them. This CDR3 comprises 12 residues. Looked up from germline, CDR1 is MNHEY and CDR2 is SVGAGI.

The chain joins TRBV6-6 to TRBJ1-3, with D uncertain. Looked up from germline, CDR1 is MNHNY and CDR2 is SVGAGI (reference sequence). The CDR3 covers 12 residues. The V end lost 2 bases, the J end lost 4 bases, and 3 bases lay between the germline ends. CDR3 coding DNA: TGTGCCAGCAGTTACCCAGGAAACACCATATATTTT. Amino acid sequence: CASSYPGNTIYF.

V and J are TRBV6-1 and TRBJ1-5; D remains ambiguous. Germline V lookup: CDR1 MNHNS, CDR2 SASEGT. The V end lost 7 bases, the J end lost 0 bases, and 13 bases lay between the germline ends. The CDR3 spans 15 residues. This chain's CDR3 is CASTVSSHSNQPQHF. The CDR3 region has the DNA TGTGCCAGCACCGTTTCAAGTCATAGCAATCAGCCCCAGCATTTT.

The chain uses TRBV4-1 and TRBJ1-3; D is undetermined. Trimming stripped 1 base from V and 0 bases from J, with 7 bases between. Germline lookup yields CDR1 MGHRA and CDR2 YSYEKL. The CDR3 consists of 15 residues. The CDR3 DNA reads TGCGCCAGCAGCCAAGGGGAGAGCTCTGGAAACACCATATATTTT. Its protein is CASSQGESSGNTIYF.

V gene TRBV4-1 combines with J gene TRBJ2-6, with D unclear. The V gene lost 7 bases and the J gene lost 1 base, with 17 bases spanning the gap. Germline CDR1 reads MGHRA; CDR2 reads YSYEKL. This CDR3 contains 17 residues. The CDR3 DNA sequence: TGCGCCAGCAAAAGTGTATGGGATAAATCTGGGGCCAACGTCCTGACTTTC. Protein sequence: CASKSVWDKSGANVLTF.

The chain joins TRBV7-2 to TRBJ2-3; D could derive from TRBD1 or TRBD2 (5 bases each). Trimming cost V 7 bases and J 6 bases, with 20 bases left between them. CDR1 is SGHTA, CDR2 FQGNSA, per germline. This CDR3 spans 15 amino acids. As DNA, the CDR3 is TGTGCCAGCACGGTGATGCCCGCAGGGAGTGATACGCAGTATTTT. This sequence encodes CASTVMPAGSDTQYF.

The chain joins TRBV4-3 to TRBJ2-2, with 9 positions matching TRBD2. The germline V gene has CDR1 LGHNA and CDR2 YSLEER. Trimming cost V 0 bases and J 10 bases; bases outside gene matches: 9. CDR3 size: 16 residues. CDR3 in DNA: TGCGCCAGCAGCCAAGATGGAGCGGGGGGTGCGCCGGAGCTGTTTTTT. Its translation is CASSQDGAGGAPELFF.

The chain uses TRBV6-6 and TRBJ1-6; the D gene is possibly TRBD1 (5 bases). Trimming left V 4 bases short and J 6 bases short, with 10 bases between. CDR3 length equals 14 residues. In germline, CDR1 is MNHNY, CDR2 SVGAGI (reference sequence). The CDR3 region has the DNA TGTGCCAGCAGTTCTCGGACACCTAATTCACCCCTCCACTTT. Protein product: CASSSRTPNSPLHF.

J is TRBJ2-7 and V is TRBV6-6; 9 bases align to TRBD2. The germline V gene encodes CDR1 MNHNY and CDR2 SVGAGI (reference sequence). The CDR3 consists of 16 residues. The junction had 9 bases not matched to a gene; V was cut back by 2 bases and J by 4 bases. The CDR3 bases are TGTGCCAGCAGTTACGCCGAGCTAGCGGGGAATTACGAGCAGTACTTC. This sequence encodes CASSYAELAGNYEQYF.

The chain uses TRBV5-1 and TRBJ2-3, with D maybe TRBD1 (6 bases). The germline V gene has CDR1 SGHRS and CDR2 YFSETQ. V dropped 3 bases and J dropped 12 bases, with 11 bases sitting between them. The CDR3 contains 11 residues. CDR3 sequence: CASSSDRLQYF. For the CDR3, the DNA is TGCGCCAGCAGCTCGGACAGACTCCAGTATTTT.